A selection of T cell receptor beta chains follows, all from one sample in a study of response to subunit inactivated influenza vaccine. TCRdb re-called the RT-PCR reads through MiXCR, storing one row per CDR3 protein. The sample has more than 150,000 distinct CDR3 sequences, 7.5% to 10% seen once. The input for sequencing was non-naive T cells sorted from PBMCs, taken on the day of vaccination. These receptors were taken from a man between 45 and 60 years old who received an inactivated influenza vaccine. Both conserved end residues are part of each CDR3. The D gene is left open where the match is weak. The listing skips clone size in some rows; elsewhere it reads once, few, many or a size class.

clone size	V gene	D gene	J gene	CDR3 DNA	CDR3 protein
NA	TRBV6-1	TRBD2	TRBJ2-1	TGTGCCAGCAGCCGGGGACTAGCGGGGGGATTTAACAATGAGCAGTTCTTC	CASSRGLAGGFNNEQFF
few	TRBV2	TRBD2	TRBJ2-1	TGTGCCAGCAGTCTGACGGGAGGAGTGCAGTTCTTC	CASSLTGGVQFF
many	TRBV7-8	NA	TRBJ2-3	TGTGCCAGCAGCAGCAGAGGGGGAGGGGATCTATTGCAGTATTTT	CASSSRGGGDLLQYF
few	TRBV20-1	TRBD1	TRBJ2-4	TGCAGTGCTTTTTGGGGACAAGGGGGACAGGGAAACATTCAGTACTTC	CSAFWGQGGQGNIQYF
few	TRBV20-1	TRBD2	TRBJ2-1	TGCAGTGCTTCTGGGCGGGAGGCACCGGGCGAGCAGTTCTTC	CSASGREAPGEQFF
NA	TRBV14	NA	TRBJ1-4	TGTGCCAGCAGCTCCCGACATAATGAAAAACTGTTTTTT	CASSSRHNEKLFF
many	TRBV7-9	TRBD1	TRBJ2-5	TGTGCCAGCAGCCCAGGGACAGGGGGCTTGTTGGAGACCCAGTACTTC	CASSPGTGGLLETQYF
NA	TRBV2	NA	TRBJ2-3	TGTGCCAGTCTTCTCCGGGGCGGCACAGATACGCAGTATTTT	CASLLRGGTDTQYF
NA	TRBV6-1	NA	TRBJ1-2	TGTGCCAGCACCAAACCCGACAGGAAACTTGGCTATGGCTACACCTTC	CASTKPDRKLGYGYTF
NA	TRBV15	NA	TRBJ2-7	TGTGCCACCAGCAGAGACGAGGGATACGAGCAGTACTTC	CATSRDEGYEQYF
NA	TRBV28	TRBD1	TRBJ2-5	TGTGCCAGCAGTCTACAGACAGGGACCATCACCCAGTACTTC	CASSLQTGTITQYF
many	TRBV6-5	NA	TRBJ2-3	TGTGCCAGCAGTTCCGCCGGAGGGCTAGATACGCAGTATTTT	CASSSAGGLDTQYF
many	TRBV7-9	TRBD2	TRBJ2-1	TGTGCCAGCAGCGCAACCCGGCTAGCGGGAGCTAGGAATGAGCAGTTCTTC	CASSATRLAGARNEQFF
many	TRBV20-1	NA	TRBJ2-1	TGCAGTGCTAGGGCGCACGTTCAGAGGGAGCAGTTCTTC	CSARAHVQREQFF
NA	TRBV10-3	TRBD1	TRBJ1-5	TGTGCCATCAGTGAGATCGGGCAGGGGGGCAATCAGCCCCAGCATTTT	CAISEIGQGGNQPQHF
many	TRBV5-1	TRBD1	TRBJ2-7	TGCGCCAGCAGCTTGGCCCCCTCCGGGACAGGGGTCTACGAGCAGTACTTC	CASSLAPSGTGVYEQYF
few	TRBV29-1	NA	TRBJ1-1	TGCAGCGCCATGACAGGTCTGAACACTGAAGCTTTCTTT	CSAMTGLNTEAFF
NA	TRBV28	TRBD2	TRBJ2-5	TGTGCCAGCAGTTACCCCCTAGCGGGAGGGTTCCGGGAGACCCAGTACTTC	CASSYPLAGGFRETQYF
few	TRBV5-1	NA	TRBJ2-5	TGCGCCAGCAGCTTGGCAGGGGCCAGGTGGGTCCAGTACTTC	CASSLAGARWVQYF
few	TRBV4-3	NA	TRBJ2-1	TGCGCCAGCAGCTCACTAACACAGGCCTCCTACAATGAGCAGTTCTTC	CASSSLTQASYNEQFF
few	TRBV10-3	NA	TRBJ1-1	TGTGCCATCAGTGAGTCCGTGAGCACTGAAGCTTTCTTT	CAISESVSTEAFF
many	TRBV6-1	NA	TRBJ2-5	TGTGCCAGCAGTCCCGGAGTTAGGGATGAGACCCAGTACTTC	CASSPGVRDETQYF
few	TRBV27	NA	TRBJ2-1	TGTGCCAGCAGTTTATACGGGGGAGCGAATGAGCAGTTCTTC	CASSLYGGANEQFF
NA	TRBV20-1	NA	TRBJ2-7	TGCAGTGCTACAAGATTGGGGCAACCAAATCACGGTAGCTCCGAGCAGTACTTC	CSATRLGQPNHGSSEQYF
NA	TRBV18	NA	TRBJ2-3	TGTGCCAGCTCACTGGGGATAGCGGAAAGCACAGATACGCAGTATTTT	CASSLGIAESTDTQYF
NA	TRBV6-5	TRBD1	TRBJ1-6	TGTGCCAGCAGTTACTCTAACAGGGGAAACTCACCCCTCCACTTT	CASSYSNRGNSPLHF
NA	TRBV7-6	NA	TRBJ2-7	TGTGCCAGCAGCTTAGGCGAGGCACCCTCCTACGAGCAGTACTTC	CASSLGEAPSYEQYF
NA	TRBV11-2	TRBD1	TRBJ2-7	TGTGCCAGCAGCTTAGGCCGGGACAGGGGCTACGAGCAGTACTTC	CASSLGRDRGYEQYF
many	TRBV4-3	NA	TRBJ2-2	TGCGCCAGCAGCCCTGGTCTGGGCACGAAGGCTAGGACCGGGGAGCTGTTTTTT	CASSPGLGTKARTGELFF
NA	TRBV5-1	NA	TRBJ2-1	TGCGCCAGCAGCAAGGAGTCGGGGTTTGAGCAGTTCTTC	CASSKESGFEQFF
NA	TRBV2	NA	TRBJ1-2	TGTGCCAGCAAGGCGGGGGCAGGCGATGATGGCTACACCTTC	CASKAGAGDDGYTF
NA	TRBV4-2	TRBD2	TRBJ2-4	TGTGCCAGCAGCCGAGCGGGGAACAACATTCAGTACTTC	CASSRAGNNIQYF
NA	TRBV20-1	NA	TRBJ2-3	TGCAGTGCTCAAAGTGTAACAGGGAGTTATAACACAGATACGCAGTATTTT	CSAQSVTGSYNTDTQYF